This T cell receptor beta chain was documented in a study of OX40 agonist ivuxolimab in advanced cancers. Study-level information: People who had prior anti-PD-1, anti-PD-L1 or anti-CTLA-4 therapy could take part, and 40% had some. General study results and limits: The authors also found low normalized T-cell clonal expansion in some nonresponders. In CD8+ T cells, expanded clones were on average more numerous than in CD4+.

The method was immunoSEQ multiplex PCR; TCRdb's version includes in-frame clones alone and lacks a portion of them. The sample lists approximately 69,000 clones; roughly 80% were seen once. V was shortened by 0 bases and J by 1 base, with 9 bases between the two germline ends. Germline CDR1 is SGHDN and CDR2 is FVKESK. This CDR3 comprises 15 residues. Samples were taken at baseline and on day 1 of cycles 4 and 7. This clone was seen a few times. As yet, its antigen is unknown. The chain joins TRBV14 to TRBJ2-5; D may be TRBD1 or TRBD2 (5 bases each). Sequenced here: CD4+ or CD8+ T cells sorted from blood, sampled in a trial of the OX40 agonist ivuxolimab. This clonotype was sampled from an adult with an advanced solid tumor such as melanoma, head and neck, liver or kidney cancer. CDR3 amino acids: CASSQDRGGQETQYF. CDR3 sequence (DNA): TGTGCCAGCAGCCAAGATCGTGGGGGCCAAGAGACCCAGTACTTC.